This TCR beta chain appears in the sequencing data of a study of T cells in Graves' hyperthyroidism and ophthalmopathy (dated by TCRdb to between 2019 and 2020). For the wider study: Peripheral blood was collected at initial diagnosis, before any treatment. TCR V-J signatures able to tell the groups apart were searched for in a discovery cohort of 90 to 100 patients, of whom more than 40 had Graves' ophthalmopathy and roughly 58 had stable Graves' hyperthyroidism. Whether ophthalmopathy could be predicted prospectively was tested in an independent validation cohort made up of 18 to 20 hyperthyroidism patients plus 17 patients who later progressed to ophthalmopathy. The roughly 91 discovery patients were randomly split 7:3 into training and test sets. Thyroid tissue and blood T-cell repertoires from six Graves' hyperthyroidism patients were also compared in the study. After sampling, hyperthyroidism patients received methimazole starting at 30 mg daily, and ophthalmopathy patients received high-dose intravenous methylprednisolone. TCR Vbeta CDR3 sequencing of fewer than 150 peripheral blood samples (over 40 ophthalmopathy, 75 hyperthyroidism and roughly 17 progressor patients) is reported in the paper. Overall results and qualifications from the work: During validation, the model predicted progression to ophthalmopathy a median of approximately 6 months ahead of onset, with roughly 65% sensitivity and around 73% specificity. A 13 V-J signature model separated ophthalmopathy from stable hyperthyroidism, with around 91% sensitivity and roughly 84% specificity in cross-validation and 80%/75% in testing. Sample size was not statistically predetermined, and investigators were not blinded to group allocation. Blood samples also contained most of the expanded thyroid clonotypes (frequency above 0.001), which suggests that blood repertoires may reflect thyroid immune responses.

Stable Graves' hyperthyroidism was defined as no progression to ophthalmopathy during 18 months of follow-up. Hyperthyroidism patients were newly diagnosed, with disease duration under 2 months, and aged 18 to 65 years. The study excluded patients with uncontrolled infections, other autoimmune diseases, pregnancy or lactation. Diagnoses relied on clinical symptoms, serum thyroxine and TRAb, thyroid ultrasound and orbital computed tomography. PBMCs were separated from approximately 10 ml of fresh peripheral blood using Ficoll-Paque density gradient centrifugation. Total RNA was extracted using Trizol reagent, and RNA quality was assessed on an Agilent 2100 Bioanalyzer. Concerning this clonotype itself: There is no known antigen for this receptor. No per-base quality is available; no much larger clone lies one base away.

From the cysteine up to the phenylalanine, the CDR3 has a length of 14 residues. Of the read, only the CDR3 DNA is kept; its 42 bases are in frame from base 1. CDR1 GTSNPN and CDR2 SVGIG are derived from the germline V gene (reference sequence). The TCR beta CDR3 regions were amplified from the RNA transcripts. For the first round of RT-PCR on the TCR CDR3, the HTBI primer set was used together with the Qiagen OneStep RT-PCR kit. A second multiplex PCR round built the libraries, followed by size selection and purification. The libraries were sequenced on an Illumina HiSeq2000 using paired-end 100 bp reads. The published analysis was carried out like this. Raw data were processed with SOAPnuke, discarding reads with adapters, uncalled bases, mean Phred below 15, or no exact constant-primer or identifier match. COPE v1.2.5 was used to merge high-quality paired reads, and clonotypes were defined as unique nucleotide sequences. Clonotypes were aligned to IMGT TRBV, TRBD and TRBJ reference segments using MiTCR v1.1. Analysis was restricted to V-J combinations with a frequency above 0.0001, which covered 98% to 99.2% of repertoires. A TCS score was defined as the ratio between F50 (clonal expansion) and ExV (chaos), using BLOSUM62-based TCRdist between CDR3 peptides within each V-J. Welch's t-statistics and random forest reduced around 520 V-J features to roughly 13, which were used in a naive Bayes classifier (R e1071). Using fastp at Q25 and MiXCR, TCRdb reprocessed the public reads and kept productive beta chains. Merged by CDR3 protein, the rows form single entries marked with the most common genes and DNA. The V and J calls were determined by TCRdb, not by the authors. The sample table shows some 500,000 distinct CDR3 sequences, and around 15% are seen once. The ten largest clones represent over 15% of the sample.

The V and J segments used are TRBV30 and TRBJ2-2, with TRBD2 matching 10 junction bases. This TCR came from a woman in her late teens or twenties with Graves' hyperthyroidism. The sample taken for sequencing was blood. This receptor has the CDR3 CALWTSGNTGELFF. The base sequence is TGTGCGCTATGGACTAGCGGGAACACCGGGGAGCTGTTTTTT.